A selection of T cell receptor beta chains follows, all from one sample in a study of OX40 agonist ivuxolimab in advanced cancers. Libraries were prepared by immunoSEQ multiplex PCR; TCRdb keeps only in-frame clonotypes and omits some of them. Among fewer than 20,000 clones listed, around 78% were seen once. This sample comprised CD4+ or CD8+ T cells sorted from blood, obtained in a trial of the OX40 agonist ivuxolimab. The receptors stem from an adult with an advanced solid tumor such as melanoma, head and neck, liver or kidney cancer. The CDR3 runs from the conserved cysteine through the conserved F or W. The D gene is left open where the match is weak. Expanded clones are given a class, and other clones once, few, many or no size at all.

CDR3 DNA | CDR3 protein | J gene | D gene | clone size | V gene
TGTGCCAGTAGTTTCACGACAGGGGGGAATGGCTACACCTTC | CASSFTTGGNGYTF | TRBJ1-2 | TRBD1 | . | TRBV19
TGTGCCAGCAGCTCCCGGGGGGGGCAAGGGGACAATGAGCAGTTCTTC | CASSSRGGQGDNEQFF | TRBJ2-1 | TRBD2 | . | TRBV7-2
TGTGCCAGCAGCTATTCTTCGGGTTATGGCTACACCTTC | CASSYSSGYGYTF | TRBJ1-2 | . | . | TRBV5-5
TGTGCCAGTAGTGTTAGCGACAGGGCTTCCTACGAGCAGTACTTC | CASSVSDRASYEQYF | TRBJ2-7 | TRBD1 | . | TRBV19
TGTGCCAGCAGCGTATTGGCGGATACGCAGTATTTT | CASSVLADTQYF | TRBJ2-3 | . | . | TRBV9
TGTGCCAGCAGCTCCAAGACCCGCCGGGCGCTCTACGAGCAGTACTTC | CASSSKTRRALYEQYF | TRBJ2-7 | . | . | TRBV11-2
TGTGCCACCGGAACTAGCGGGGGCCCAAATGAGCAGTTCTTC | CATGTSGGPNEQFF | TRBJ2-1 | TRBD2 | . | TRBV2
TGCGCCACCAAATACGGACAGGGGAGGGACGAGCAGTACTTC | CATKYGQGRDEQYF | TRBJ2-7 | TRBD1 | . | TRBV10-2
TGTGCCAGCAGTGACAGTTGGGGAGTTGGAGATACGCAGTATTTT | CASSDSWGVGDTQYF | TRBJ2-3 | . | . | TRBV6-1
TGCGCCAGCAGCAAGGCTGGTGAAACCGGGGAGCTGTTTTTT | CASSKAGETGELFF | TRBJ2-2 | . | . | TRBV5-1
TGTGCCAGTAGTATAGATGAACAGACCTACAATGAGCAGTTCTTC | CASSIDEQTYNEQFF | TRBJ2-1 | . | . | TRBV19
TGTGCCAGCAGCCCCCCGGGGAGCACAGATACGCAGTATTTT | CASSPPGSTDTQYF | TRBJ2-3 | . | . | TRBV6-4
TGTGCCAGCAGTGATTGGAACAGGGGAGTGCGAGAGACCCAGTACTTC | CASSDWNRGVRETQYF | TRBJ2-5 | TRBD1 | . | TRBV25-1
TGTGCCAGCAGCCATAGCGGGAGTCACAATGAGCAGTTCTTC | CASSHSGSHNEQFF | TRBJ2-1 | TRBD2 | . | TRBV5-4
TGTGCCAGCAGTACCGACGGGGCAGATACGCAGTATTTT | CASSTDGADTQYF | TRBJ2-3 | . | . | TRBV9
TGTGCCAGCAGTTACGTGAGGGGGGATACGCAGTATTTT | CASSYVRGDTQYF | TRBJ2-3 | . | once | TRBV6-6
TGTGCCTGGAGTGTAGGCAGGGCGAGGATTGAAGCTTTCTTT | CAWSVGRARIEAFF | TRBJ1-1 | . | . | TRBV30